This TCR beta chain was profiled in a study of blood T cell repertoires in COVID-19. Using immunoSEQ multiplex PCR, the repertoire was profiled, and TCRdb retains in-frame clones only, with some absent. The table lists about 120,000 clones, about 89% of them singletons, with 25% to 35% in the top ten. The sample was peripheral blood. The receptor's source is a woman between 70 and 85 years old with acute or convalescent COVID-19.

As DNA, the CDR3 is TGTGCCTGCATTGGTGGGAGGTGGAACACTGAAGCTTTCTTT. Translating gives CACIGGRWNTEAFF. The chain employs TRBV30 and TRBJ1-1; D gene ambiguous. The CDR3 covers 14 residues. Germline CDR1 GTSNPN, CDR2 SVGIG (reference sequence). V was shortened by 6 bases and J by 1 base, with 15 bases between the two germline ends.